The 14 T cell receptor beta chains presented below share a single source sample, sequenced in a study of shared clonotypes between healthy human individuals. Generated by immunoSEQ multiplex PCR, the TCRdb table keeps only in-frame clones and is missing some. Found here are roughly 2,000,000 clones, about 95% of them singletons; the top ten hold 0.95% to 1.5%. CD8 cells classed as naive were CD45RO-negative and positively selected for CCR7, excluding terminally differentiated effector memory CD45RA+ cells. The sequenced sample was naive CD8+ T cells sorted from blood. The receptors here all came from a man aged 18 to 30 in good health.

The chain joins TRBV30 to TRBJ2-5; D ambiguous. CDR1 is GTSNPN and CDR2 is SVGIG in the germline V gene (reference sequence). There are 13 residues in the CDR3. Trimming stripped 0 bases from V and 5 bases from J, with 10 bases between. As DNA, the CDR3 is TGTGCCTGGAGTGTAAACTTCTCGGAGACCCAGTACTTC. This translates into CAWSVNFSETQYF.

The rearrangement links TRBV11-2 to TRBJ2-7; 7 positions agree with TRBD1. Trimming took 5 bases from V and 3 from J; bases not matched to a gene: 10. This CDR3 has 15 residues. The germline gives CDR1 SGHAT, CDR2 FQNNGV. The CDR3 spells CASSPRDRFFYEQYF. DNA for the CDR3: TGTGCCAGCAGCCCCCGGGACAGATTCTTCTACGAGCAGTACTTC.

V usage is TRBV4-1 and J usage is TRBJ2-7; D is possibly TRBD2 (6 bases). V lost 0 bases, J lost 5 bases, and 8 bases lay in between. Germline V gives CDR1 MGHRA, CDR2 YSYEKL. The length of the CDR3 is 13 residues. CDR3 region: CASSQEGGDEQYF. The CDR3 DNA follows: TGCGCCAGCAGCCAAGAGGGCGGGGACGAGCAGTACTTC.

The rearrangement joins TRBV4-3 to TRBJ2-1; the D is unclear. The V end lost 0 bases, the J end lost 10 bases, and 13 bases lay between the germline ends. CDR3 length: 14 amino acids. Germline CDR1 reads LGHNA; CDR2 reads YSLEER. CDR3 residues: CASSQDGNYYEQFF. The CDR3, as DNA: TGCGCCAGCAGCCAAGACGGAAACTACTACGAGCAGTTCTTC.

In nucleotides, the CDR3 is TGCAGCGTTGATTGGGGCTATGGCTACACCTTC. It yields the protein CSVDWGYGYTF. This rearrangement joins TRBV29-1 to TRBJ1-2, with D unresolved. Per germline, CDR1 SQVTM and CDR2 ANQGSEA. With 3 bases removed from V and 4 bases from J, the gap between germline ends came to 6 bases. This CDR3 comprises 11 residues.

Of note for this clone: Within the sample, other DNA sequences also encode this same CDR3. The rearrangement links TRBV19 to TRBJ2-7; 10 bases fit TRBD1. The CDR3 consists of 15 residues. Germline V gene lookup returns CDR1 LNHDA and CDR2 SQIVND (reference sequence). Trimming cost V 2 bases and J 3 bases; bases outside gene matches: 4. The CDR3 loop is CASSIFGTGDYEQYF. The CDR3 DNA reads TGTGCCAGTAGTATATTCGGGACAGGGGACTACGAGCAGTACTTC. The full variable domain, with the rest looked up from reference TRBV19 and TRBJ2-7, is DGGITQSPKYLFRKEGQNVTLSCEQNLNHDAMYWYRQDPGQGLRLIYYSQIVNDFQKGDIAEGYSVSREKKESFPLTVTSAQKNPTAFYLCASSIFGTGDYEQYFGPGTRLTVT.

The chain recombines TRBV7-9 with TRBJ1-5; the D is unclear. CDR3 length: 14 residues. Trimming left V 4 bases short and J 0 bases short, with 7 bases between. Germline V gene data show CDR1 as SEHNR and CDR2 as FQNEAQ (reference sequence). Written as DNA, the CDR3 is TGTGCCAGCAGCTACGGGAATAGCAATCAGCCCCAGCATTTT. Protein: CASSYGNSNQPQHF.

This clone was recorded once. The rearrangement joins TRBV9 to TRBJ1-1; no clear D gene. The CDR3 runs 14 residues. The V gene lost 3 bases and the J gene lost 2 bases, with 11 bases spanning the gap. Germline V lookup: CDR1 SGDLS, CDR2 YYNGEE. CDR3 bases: TGTGCCAGCAGCGGTTCAGGAACAAACACTGAAGCTTTCTTT. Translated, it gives CASSGSGTNTEAFF.

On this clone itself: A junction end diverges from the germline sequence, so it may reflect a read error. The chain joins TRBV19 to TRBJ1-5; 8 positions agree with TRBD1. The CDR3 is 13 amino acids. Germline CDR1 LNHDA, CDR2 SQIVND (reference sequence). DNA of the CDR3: TGTGCCTGCTCCCCAGGGGGCAACCAGCCCCAGCATTTT. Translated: CACSPGGNQPQHF.

In DNA, the CDR3 is TGTGCCAGCAGTGATGAACGGGGGGGAATCGAGCAGTTCTTC. Translation: CASSDERGGIEQFF. This sequence joins TRBV2 and TRBJ2-1, with TRBD2 identical over 8 bases. This CDR3 has 14 amino acids. The J segment lost 10 bases and the V segment lost 3 bases, leaving 8 bases of the junction unmatched. Germline-derived CDR1 and CDR2 are SNHLY and FYNNEI. Full variable domain (missing parts from reference TRBV2 and TRBJ2-1): EPEVTQTPSHQVTQMGQEVILRCVPISNHLYFYWYRQILGQKVEFLVSFYNNEISEKSEIFDDQFSVERPDGSNFTLKIRSTKLEDSAMYFCASSDERGGIEQFFGPGTRLTVL.

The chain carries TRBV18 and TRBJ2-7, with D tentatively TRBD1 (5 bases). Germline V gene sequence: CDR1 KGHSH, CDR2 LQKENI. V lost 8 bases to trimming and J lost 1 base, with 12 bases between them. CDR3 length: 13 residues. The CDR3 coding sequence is TGTGCCAGCACCCCGACAGATTCCTACGAGCAGTACTTC. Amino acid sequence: CASTPTDSYEQYF.

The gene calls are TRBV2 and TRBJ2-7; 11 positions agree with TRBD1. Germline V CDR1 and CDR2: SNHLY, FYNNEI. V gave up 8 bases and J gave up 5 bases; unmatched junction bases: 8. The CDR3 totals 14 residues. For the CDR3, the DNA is TGTGCCAGCTTTCCGGGACAGGGGGTCCACGAGCAGTACTTC. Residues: CASFPGQGVHEQYF.

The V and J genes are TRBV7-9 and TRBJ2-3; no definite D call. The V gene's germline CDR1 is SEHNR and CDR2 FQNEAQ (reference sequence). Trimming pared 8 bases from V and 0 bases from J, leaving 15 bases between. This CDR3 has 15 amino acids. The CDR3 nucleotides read TGTGCCAGCGAAACGCCACTCCGAAGCACAGATACGCAGTATTTT. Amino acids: CASETPLRSTDTQYF.

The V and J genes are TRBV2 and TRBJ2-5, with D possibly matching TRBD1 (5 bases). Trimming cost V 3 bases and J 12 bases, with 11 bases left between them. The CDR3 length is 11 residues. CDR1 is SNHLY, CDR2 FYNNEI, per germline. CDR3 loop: CASSEGLGEYF. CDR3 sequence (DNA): TGTGCCAGCAGTGAGGGGCTAGGGGAGTACTTC.